One sample yielded the 20 T cell receptor beta chains listed below, sequenced in a study of OX40 agonist ivuxolimab in advanced cancers. Profiled with immunoSEQ multiplex PCR; TCRdb holds only in-frame clones, not every one. The table records about 100,000 clones, roughly four fifths of them present only once. Here the sequenced sample was CD4+ or CD8+ T cells sorted from blood, taken in a trial of the OX40 agonist ivuxolimab. These receptors all stem from an adult with an advanced solid tumor such as melanoma, head and neck, liver or kidney cancer.

V usage is TRBV2 and J usage is TRBJ1-1; D is undetermined. The CDR3 runs 14 residues. Germline values: CDR1 SNHLY, CDR2 FYNNEI. The V end lost 2 bases, the J end lost 8 bases, and 15 bases lay between the germline ends. The CDR3 sequence is CASSEQPRSSEAFF. The CDR3 coding sequence is TGTGCCAGCAGTGAACAGCCCCGATCAAGCGAAGCTTTCTTT.

The rearrangement links TRBV7-2 to TRBJ2-1, with 9 bases lining up with TRBD2. CDR3 length: 16 residues. With 2 bases clipped from V and 7 bases from J, the junction kept 9 bases outside the gene matches. Germline V gene sequence: CDR1 SGHTA, CDR2 FQGNSA. DNA of the CDR3: TGTGCCAGCAGCTTACTAAGCGGGAGGACGAGTAATGAGCAGTTCTTC. It is translated as CASSLLSGRTSNEQFF.

The chain has TRBV5-6 and TRBJ2-5; 11 bases align to TRBD2. The last part of the DNA fits TRBJ2-7 better; the J call may be wrong. Germline V lookup: CDR1 SGHDT, CDR2 YYEEEE. CDR3 length: 15 residues. This CDR3 reads CASSLGTSGLYEQYF. The CDR3 DNA follows: TGTGCCAGCAGCTTGGGGACTAGCGGGCTCTACGAGCAGTACTTC.

This chain links TRBV4-2 with TRBJ2-3; TRBD2 matches 11 bases. After removal of 4 bases from V and 5 bases from J, the junction contained 14 bases not matched to a gene. Germline V gene data show CDR1 as LGHNA and CDR2 as YNFKEQ. The CDR3 extends over 18 amino acids. The CDR3 is CASSPDLSGRAGRDTQYF. The CDR3 DNA sequence: TGTGCCAGCAGCCCGGACCTTAGCGGGAGGGCCGGGAGAGATACGCAGTATTTT.

In this sample, this clone turned up a few times. This rearrangement joins TRBV6-1 to TRBJ1-2; the D is unclear. The length of the CDR3 is 12 residues. The V gene's germline CDR1 is MNHNS and CDR2 SASEGT. The V gene lost 6 bases and the J gene lost 6 bases, with 11 bases spanning the gap. Here the CDR3 reads CASSESRHGYTF. The CDR3 nucleotides are TGTGCCAGCAGCGAAAGCCGGCATGGCTACACCTTC.

This clone has a single count. The genes are TRBV30 and TRBJ2-7, with TRBD2 as a possible D gene (5 bases). The CDR3 sequence is 12 residues long. V lost 4 bases and J 6 bases, leaving 13 bases between the germline ends. Germline V gene data show CDR1 as GTSNPN and CDR2 as SVGIG (reference sequence). CDR3 bases: TGTGCCTGGACTCCGGGATGGGGCGAGCAGTACTTC. Encoded protein: CAWTPGWGEQYF.

CDR3 residues: CAWSMGGLPRNTEAFF. DNA for the CDR3: TGTGCCTGGAGTATGGGGGGGCTACCTCGGAACACTGAAGCTTTCTTT. The chain links TRBV30 to TRBJ1-1; the D gene is possibly TRBD1 (6 bases). Trimming cost V 2 bases and J 1 base, with 17 bases left between them. Germline CDR1 is GTSNPN and CDR2 is SVGIG (reference sequence). This CDR3 spans 16 amino acids.

This rearrangement joins TRBV5-1 to TRBJ2-2, with no clear D. The CDR3 spans 12 residues. Trimming stripped 5 bases from V and 4 bases from J, with 6 bases between. CDR1 and CDR2 (germline): SGHRS, YFSETQ. Written as DNA, the CDR3 is TGCGCCAGCAGGGTTCCCACCGGGGAGCTGTTTTTT. Amino acids: CASRVPTGELFF.

The chain couples TRBV6-5 to TRBJ1-6; 12 bases line up with TRBD1. The CDR3 has 15 residues. The ends lost 4 bases at V and 7 bases at J; junction bases unmatched: 2. Germline CDR1 reads MNHEY; CDR2 reads SVGAGI. CDR3 coding DNA: TGTGCCAGCAGTTCCGGGACAGGGGGCAATTCACCCCTCCACTTT. Translation: CASSSGTGGNSPLHF.

A single count supports this clone. The chain employs TRBV29-1 and TRBJ2-2, with TRBD1 matching 11 bases. Germline V gives CDR1 SQVTM, CDR2 ANQGSEA. CDR3 size: 14 residues. Germline trimming cut 6 bases from V and 7 bases from J; bases unmatched to any gene: 7. CDR3 coding DNA: TGCAGCGTCAGGACAGGGGGCAATGGCGGGGAGCTGTTTTTT. It yields the protein CSVRTGGNGGELFF.

The rearrangement joins TRBV7-9 to TRBJ1-1; D might be TRBD1 (5 bases). The V and J ends lost 1 base and 4 bases respectively, with 10 bases between them. Germline CDR1 and CDR2: SEHNR and FQNEAQ (reference sequence). The CDR3 runs 14 residues. The CDR3 protein is CASSLGGGPTEAFF. The CDR3 DNA is TGTGCCAGCAGCTTAGGGGGGGGACCCACTGAAGCTTTCTTT. The full variable domain, completed using reference TRBV7-9 and TRBJ1-1, is DTGVSQNPRHKITKRGQNVTFRCDPISEHNRLYWYRQTLGQGPEFLTYFQNEAQLEKSRLLSDRFSAERPKGSFSTLEIQRTEQGDSAMYLCASSLGGGPTEAFFGQGTRLTVV.

This chain uses TRBV11-2 with TRBJ2-1; 7 nucleotides align to TRBD2. V trimming: 0 bases; J trimming: 8 bases; junction bases outside the gene matches: 7. Germline CDR1 reads SGHAT; CDR2 reads FQNNGV. The CDR3 consists of 15 residues. The DNA of the CDR3 is TGTGCCAGCAGCTTAGAGGGCGGGAGCAGGTATGAGCAGTTCTTC. Protein product: CASSLEGGSRYEQFF.

The chain is built from TRBV19 and TRBJ2-1; weak D call: TRBD1 (6 bases). V lost 6 bases, J lost 8 bases, and 17 bases lay in between. Germline lookup yields CDR1 LNHDA and CDR2 SQIVND (reference sequence). The CDR3 extends over 14 amino acids. CDR3 loop: CASSPRDTGDEQFF. DNA for the CDR3: TGTGCCAGTAGCCCTCGGGACACAGGCGATGAGCAGTTCTTC.

The DNA of the CDR3 is TGTGCCAGCAGTTTGACCCGTAGCACAGATACGCAGTATTTT. As protein: CASSLTRSTDTQYF. This rearrangement joins TRBV27 to TRBJ2-3; D remains unclear. V was cut by 3 bases and J by 0 bases, with 7 bases left in between. Germline V gene data show CDR1 as MNHEY and CDR2 as SMNVEV (reference sequence). The CDR3 is 14 residues long.

There are a few counts of this clone. This chain joins TRBV5-1 and TRBJ1-2; TRBD1 aligns across 8 bases. Trimming at V came to 1 base and at J to 7 bases, leaving 0 bases not matched to a gene. Germline V lookup: CDR1 SGHRS, CDR2 YFSETQ. The CDR3 is 12 residues long. The CDR3 DNA reads TGCGCCAGCAGCTTGACAGGGGGTGGCTACACCTTC. As protein: CASSLTGGGYTF.

The V and J genes are TRBV7-6 and TRBJ1-1, with a weak D call TRBD1 (5 bases). The germline CDR1 and CDR2 sequences are SGHVS and FNYEAQ. The CDR3 runs 15 residues. Deletions cut 7 bases from V and 4 bases from J, with 19 bases between. DNA for the CDR3: TGTGCCAGCACCCCCCGCCCGGATAGGGGCACTGAAGCTTTCTTT. This translates into CASTPRPDRGTEAFF.

V usage is TRBV18 and J usage is TRBJ2-7; TRBD1 is a possible D gene (6 bases). This CDR3 spans 13 amino acids. Germline loops: CDR1 KGHSH, CDR2 LQKENI. Trimming cost V 3 bases and J 3 bases, with 9 bases left between them. The CDR3 region has the DNA TGTGCCAGCTCACCCGAGACAGGCTACGAGCAGTACTTC. It specifies CASSPETGYEQYF.

In DNA, the CDR3 is TGTGCCAGCAGCCAAGAGTTAGAGAGAGCAAGGTCACAAGGTCCCCCCAGAGGTACGCAGTATTTT. As protein: CASSQELERARSQGPPRGTQYF. V usage is TRBV4-2 and J usage is TRBJ2-3, with D hard to call. Germline V CDR1 and CDR2: LGHNA, YNFKEQ. The V end lost 0 bases, the J end lost 8 bases, and 36 bases lay between the germline ends. The CDR3 length is 22 residues.

The count of this clone is one. This chain connects TRBV5-1 to TRBJ1-6; the D gene is possibly TRBD1 (5 bases). The CDR3 has 15 residues. V gave up 3 bases and J gave up 9 bases, with 16 bases separating them. CDR1 is SGHRS and CDR2 is YFSETQ in the germline V gene. The CDR3 reads CASSWWGSMGSPLHF. CDR3 bases: TGCGCCAGCAGCTGGTGGGGGAGTATGGGTTCACCCCTCCACTTT.

This clone was observed a single time. The rearrangement links TRBV13 to TRBJ1-2; D is ambiguous. Germline assignment: CDR1 PRHDT and CDR2 FYEKMQ (reference sequence). The V end lost 3 bases, the J end lost 7 bases, and 18 bases lay between the germline ends. CDR3 length equals 15 residues. CDR3 DNA sequence: TGTGCCAGCAGCTTCCAGCGGACCTCGACGGCTGGCTACACCTTC. Its protein product is CASSFQRTSTAGYTF.